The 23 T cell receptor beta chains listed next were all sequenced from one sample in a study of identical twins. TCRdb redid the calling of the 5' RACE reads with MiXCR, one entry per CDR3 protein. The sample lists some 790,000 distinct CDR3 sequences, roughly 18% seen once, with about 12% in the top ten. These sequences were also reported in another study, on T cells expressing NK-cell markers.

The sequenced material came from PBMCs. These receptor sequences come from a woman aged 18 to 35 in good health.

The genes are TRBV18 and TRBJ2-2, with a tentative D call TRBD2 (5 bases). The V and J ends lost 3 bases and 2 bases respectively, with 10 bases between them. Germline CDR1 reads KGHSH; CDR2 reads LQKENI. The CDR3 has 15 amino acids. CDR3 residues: CASSPKRENTGELFF. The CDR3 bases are TGTGCCAGCTCACCCAAACGGGAAAACACCGGGGAGCTGTTTTTT. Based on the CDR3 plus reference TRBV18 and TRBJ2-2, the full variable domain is NAGVMQNPRHLVRRRGQEARLRCSPMKGHSHVYWYRQLPEEGLKFMVYLQKENIIDESGMPKERFSAEFPKEGPSILRIQQVVRGDSAAYFCASSPKRENTGELFFGEGSRLTVL.

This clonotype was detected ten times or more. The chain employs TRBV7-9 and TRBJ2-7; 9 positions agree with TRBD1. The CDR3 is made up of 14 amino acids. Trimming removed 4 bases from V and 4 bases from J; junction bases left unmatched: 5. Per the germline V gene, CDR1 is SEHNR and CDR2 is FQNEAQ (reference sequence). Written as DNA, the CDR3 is TGTGCCAGCAGCTCGGGACAGGGACTATACGAGCAGTACTTC. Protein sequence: CASSSGQGLYEQYF.

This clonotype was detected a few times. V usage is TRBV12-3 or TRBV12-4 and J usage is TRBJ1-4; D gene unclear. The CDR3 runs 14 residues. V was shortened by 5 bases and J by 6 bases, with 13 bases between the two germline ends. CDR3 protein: CASSLTREYEKLFF. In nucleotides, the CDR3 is TGTGCCAGCAGTCTGACACGAGAATATGAAAAACTGTTTTTT.

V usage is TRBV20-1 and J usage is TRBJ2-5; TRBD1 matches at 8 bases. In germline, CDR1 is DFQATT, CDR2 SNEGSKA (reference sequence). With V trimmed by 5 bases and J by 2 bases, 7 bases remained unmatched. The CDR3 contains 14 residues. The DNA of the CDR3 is TGCAGTGCTCGCAGACAGGGGATGCAAGAGACCCAGTACTTC. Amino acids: CSARRQGMQETQYF.

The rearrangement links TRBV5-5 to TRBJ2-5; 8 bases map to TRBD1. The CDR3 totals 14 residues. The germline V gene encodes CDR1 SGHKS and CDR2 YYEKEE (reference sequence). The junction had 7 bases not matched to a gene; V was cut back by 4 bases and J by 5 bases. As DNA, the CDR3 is TGTGCCAGCAGCCCGACGACAGGGGTGGAGACCCAGTACTTC. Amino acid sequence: CASSPTTGVETQYF.

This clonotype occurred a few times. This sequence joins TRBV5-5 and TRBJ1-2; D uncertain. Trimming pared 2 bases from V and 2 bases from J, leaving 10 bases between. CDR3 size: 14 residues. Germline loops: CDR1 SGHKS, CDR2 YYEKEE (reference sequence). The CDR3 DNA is TGTGCCAGCAGCTTCGGTCTGCAGAACTATGGCTACACCTTC. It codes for CASSFGLQNYGYTF.

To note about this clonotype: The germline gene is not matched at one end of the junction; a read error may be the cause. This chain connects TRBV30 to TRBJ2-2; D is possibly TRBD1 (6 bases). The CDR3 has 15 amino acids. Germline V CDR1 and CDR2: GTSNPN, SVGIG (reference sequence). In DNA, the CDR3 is TGTGCCTGGAGTATCCGGGACACTCTCACCGGGGAGCTGTTCTTT. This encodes CAWSIRDTLTGELFF.

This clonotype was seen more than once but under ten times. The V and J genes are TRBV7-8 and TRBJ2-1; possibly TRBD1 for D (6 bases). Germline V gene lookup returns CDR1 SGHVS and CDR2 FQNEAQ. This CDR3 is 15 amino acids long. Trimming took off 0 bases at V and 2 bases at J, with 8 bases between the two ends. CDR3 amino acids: CASSLAGATYNEQFF. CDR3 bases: TGTGCCAGCAGCTTAGCGGGGGCTACCTACAATGAGCAGTTCTTC.

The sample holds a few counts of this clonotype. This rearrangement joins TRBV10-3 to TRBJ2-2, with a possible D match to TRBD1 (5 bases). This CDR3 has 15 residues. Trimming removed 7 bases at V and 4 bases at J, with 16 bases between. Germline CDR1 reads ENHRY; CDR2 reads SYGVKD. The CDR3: CAIKGPSQGTGELFF. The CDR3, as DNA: TGTGCCATCAAGGGTCCCTCCCAGGGCACCGGGGAGCTGTTTTTT.

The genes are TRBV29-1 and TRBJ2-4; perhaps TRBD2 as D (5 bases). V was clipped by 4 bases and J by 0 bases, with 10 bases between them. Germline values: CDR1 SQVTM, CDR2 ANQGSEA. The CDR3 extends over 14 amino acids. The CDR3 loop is CSVGWRLAKNIQYF. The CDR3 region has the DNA TGCAGCGTTGGTTGGAGGTTAGCCAAAAACATTCAGTACTTC.

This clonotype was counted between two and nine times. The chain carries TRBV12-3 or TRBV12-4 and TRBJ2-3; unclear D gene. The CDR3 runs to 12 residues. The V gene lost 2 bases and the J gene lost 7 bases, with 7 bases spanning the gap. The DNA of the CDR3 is TGTGCCAGCAGTTTACTGATGAATACGCAGTATTTT. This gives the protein CASSLLMNTQYF.

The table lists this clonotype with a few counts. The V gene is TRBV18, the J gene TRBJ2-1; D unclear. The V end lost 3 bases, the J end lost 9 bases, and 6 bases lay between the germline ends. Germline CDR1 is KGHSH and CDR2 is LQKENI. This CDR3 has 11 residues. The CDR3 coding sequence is TGTGCCAGCTCACCGAAGGGTGAGCAGTTCTTC. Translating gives CASSPKGEQFF.

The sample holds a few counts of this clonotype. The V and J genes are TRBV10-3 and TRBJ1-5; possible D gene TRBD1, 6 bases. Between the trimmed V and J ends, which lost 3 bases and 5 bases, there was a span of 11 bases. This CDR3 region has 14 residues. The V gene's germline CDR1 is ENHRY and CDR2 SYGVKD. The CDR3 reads CAISDRGGHQPQHF. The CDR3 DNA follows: TGTGCCATCAGTGACAGGGGAGGTCATCAGCCCCAGCATTTT.

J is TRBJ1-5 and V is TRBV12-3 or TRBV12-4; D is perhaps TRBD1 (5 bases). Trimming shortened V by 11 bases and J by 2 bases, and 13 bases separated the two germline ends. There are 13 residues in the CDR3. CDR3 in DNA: TGTGCCTCTAGGGGTGGGCGCAATCAGCCCCAGCATTTT. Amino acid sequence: CASRGGRNQPQHF.

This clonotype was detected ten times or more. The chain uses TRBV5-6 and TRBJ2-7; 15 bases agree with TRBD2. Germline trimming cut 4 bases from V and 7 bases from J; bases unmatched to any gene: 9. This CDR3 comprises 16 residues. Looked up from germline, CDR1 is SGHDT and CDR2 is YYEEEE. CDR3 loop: CASSGLAGGPLEEQYF. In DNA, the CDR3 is TGTGCCAGCAGCGGACTAGCGGGAGGGCCCCTAGAGGAGCAGTACTTC.

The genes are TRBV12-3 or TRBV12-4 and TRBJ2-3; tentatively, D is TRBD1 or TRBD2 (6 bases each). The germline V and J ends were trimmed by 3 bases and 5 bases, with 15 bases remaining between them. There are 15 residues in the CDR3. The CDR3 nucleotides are TGTGCCAGCAGTTTTAGAGGAGGGGGTGGAGATACGCAGTATTTT. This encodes CASSFRGGGGDTQYF.

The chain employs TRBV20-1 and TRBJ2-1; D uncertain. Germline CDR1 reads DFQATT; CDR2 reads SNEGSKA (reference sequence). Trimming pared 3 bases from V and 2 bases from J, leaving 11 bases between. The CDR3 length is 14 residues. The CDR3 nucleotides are TGCAGTGCTAGGGCCTATGTGACCTACAATGAGCAGTTCTTC. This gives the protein CSARAYVTYNEQFF.

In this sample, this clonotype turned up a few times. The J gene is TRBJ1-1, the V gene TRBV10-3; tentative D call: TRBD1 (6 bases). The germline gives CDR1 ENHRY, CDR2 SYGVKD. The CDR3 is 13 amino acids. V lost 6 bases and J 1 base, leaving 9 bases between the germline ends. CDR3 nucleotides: TGTGCCATCAGGGGGACAACGAACACTGAAGCTTTCTTT. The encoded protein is CAIRGTTNTEAFF.

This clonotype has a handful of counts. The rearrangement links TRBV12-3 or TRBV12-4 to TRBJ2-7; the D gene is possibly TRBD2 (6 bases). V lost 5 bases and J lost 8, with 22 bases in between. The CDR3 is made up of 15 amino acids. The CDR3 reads CASSLPGTGVIKQYF. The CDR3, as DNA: TGTGCCAGCAGTCTCCCCGGGACTGGAGTTATAAAGCAGTACTTC.

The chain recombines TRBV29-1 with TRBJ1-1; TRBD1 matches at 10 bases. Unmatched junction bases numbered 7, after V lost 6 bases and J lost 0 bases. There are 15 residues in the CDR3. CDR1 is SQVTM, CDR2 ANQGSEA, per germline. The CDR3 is CSVPPGQGLNTEAFF. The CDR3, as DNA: TGCAGCGTGCCTCCGGGACAGGGGTTGAACACTGAAGCTTTCTTT.

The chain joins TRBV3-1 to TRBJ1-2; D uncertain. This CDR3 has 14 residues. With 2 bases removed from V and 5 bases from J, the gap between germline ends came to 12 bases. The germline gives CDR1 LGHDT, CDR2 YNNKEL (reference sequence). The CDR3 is CASSQLTGIYGYTF. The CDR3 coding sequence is TGTGCCAGCAGCCAACTCACCGGGATTTATGGCTACACCTTC.

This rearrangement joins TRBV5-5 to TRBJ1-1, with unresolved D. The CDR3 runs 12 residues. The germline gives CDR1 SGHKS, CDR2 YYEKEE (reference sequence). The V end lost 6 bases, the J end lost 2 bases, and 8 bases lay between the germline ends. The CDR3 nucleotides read TGTGCCAGCACCGTCCTCAACACTGAAGCTTTCTTT. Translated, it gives CASTVLNTEAFF.

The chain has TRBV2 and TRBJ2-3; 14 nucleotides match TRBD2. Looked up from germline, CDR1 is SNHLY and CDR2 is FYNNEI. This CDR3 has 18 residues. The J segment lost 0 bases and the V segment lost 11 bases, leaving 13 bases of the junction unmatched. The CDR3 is CAFSPGTSGSSSTDTQYF. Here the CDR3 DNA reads TGTGCCTTCAGCCCTGGGACTAGCGGGAGTTCTAGCACAGATACGCAGTATTTT.